A single sample gave rise to the 3 T cell receptor beta chains below, sequenced in a study of molecular identifiers for immune sequencing clone quantification. TCRdb itself ran the PCR reads through MiXCR, one entry per CDR3 protein. Seen here are tens of thousands of distinct CDR3 sequences, over 20% observed once, and the top ten hold 1% to 1.2%. Input material: naive CD8+ T cells from blood, with Jurkat cell RNA spiked in. Subset noted: FACS-sorted CD8+CD4-CCR7+CD45RA+ naive T cells. Receptors were obtained from a human donor in good health. Some libraries in this study had Jurkat cell RNA spiked in.

This clonotype came up a few times. V and J are TRBV12-3 or TRBV12-4 and TRBJ2-3; 9 bases map to TRBD2. After removal of 5 bases from V and 2 bases from J, the junction contained 14 bases not matched to a gene. CDR3 length: 18 amino acids. CDR3 sequence reads: CASSNAIRSGRSTDTQYF. DNA for the CDR3: TGTGCCAGCAGTAATGCGATTCGTAGCGGGAGATCCACAGATACGCAGTATTTT.

Turning to this clonotype: Given a much more abundant clone one base away, this may be a read error. This chain connects TRBV4-1 to TRBJ2-7, with D uncertain. The CDR3 has 14 residues. CDR1 is MGHRA, CDR2 YSYEKL, per germline. Trimming shortened V by 1 base and J by 6 bases, and 13 bases separated the two germline ends. This CDR3 is CASSQARGVVEQYF. In nucleotides, the CDR3 is TGCGCCAGCAGCCAAGCCCGTGGGGTAGTCGAGCAGTACTTC.

This clonotype was seen many times. The rearrangement links TRBV10-3 to TRBJ1-1; D is perhaps TRBD1 (5 bases). This CDR3 spans 13 amino acids. V lost 0 bases, J lost 4 bases, and 6 bases lay in between. In germline, CDR1 is ENHRY, CDR2 SYGVKD. CDR3 DNA sequence: TGTGCCATCAGTGAGTCTGGGGGCACTGAAGCTTTCTTT. Amino acid sequence: CAISESGGTEAFF.